The source of this T cell receptor (beta chain) is a study of blood T cell repertoires in COVID-19. Data came from immunoSEQ multiplex PCR; TCRdb stores just in-frame clones and leaves some out. Among roughly 140,000 clones listed, more than 75% were seen once. This CDR3 has 15 residues. The germline gives CDR1 MNHEY, CDR2 SMNVEV (reference sequence). V shed 5 bases, J shed 6 bases, and the junction held 10 bases outside the gene matches. The genes are TRBV27 and TRBJ1-1; 9 bases line up with TRBD1. The receptor was derived from a woman aged 55-70 years with COVID-19, enrolled during active disease. Sequenced input: peripheral blood. For the CDR3, the DNA is TGTGCCAGCAGTGCCCGGGGACAGGGCGCTCCTGAAGCTTTCTTT. It translates to CASSARGQGAPEAFF.